The 23 T cell receptor beta chains below come from one sample, sequenced in a study of blood T cell repertoires in COVID-19. Generated by immunoSEQ multiplex PCR, the TCRdb table keeps only in-frame clones and is missing some. Among around 46,000 clones, approximately 80% were seen once, and the ten largest hold around a fifth. The sequenced material came from peripheral blood. The receptors originated from a human donor with active or convalescent COVID-19. The donor label of this sample is uncertain.

This chain connects TRBV7-2 to TRBJ2-7; maybe TRBD2 (6 bases). Germline V gives CDR1 SGHTA, CDR2 FQGNSA. Trimming stripped 6 bases from V and 3 bases from J, with 12 bases between. The CDR3 runs to 13 residues. The CDR3 DNA reads as TGTGCCAGCAGTAAGACCGGGGGCTACGAGCAGTACTTC. It codes for CASSKTGGYEQYF.

The gene calls are TRBV7-9 and TRBJ2-3, with D uncertain. CDR3 size: 15 residues. Germline assignment: CDR1 SEHNR and CDR2 FQNEAQ (reference sequence). V lost 7 bases and J lost 0, with 14 bases in between. The CDR3 coding sequence is TGTGCCAGCACCAACTTCCGACTCAGCACAGATACGCAGTATTTT. This gives the protein CASTNFRLSTDTQYF.

CDR3 protein: CASSTDGTSGNGELFF. The CDR3 coding sequence is TGCGCCAGCAGCACGGACGGGACTAGCGGGAACGGGGAGCTGTTTTTT. The chain combines TRBV5-1 with TRBJ2-2, with TRBD2 identical over 13 bases. CDR1 and CDR2 (germline): SGHRS, YFSETQ. J lost 7 bases, V lost 4 bases, and 7 bases had no gene match. This CDR3 has 16 amino acids.

V and J are TRBV6-1 and TRBJ1-3, with unresolved D. Germline V CDR1 and CDR2: MNHNS, SASEGT. V lost 2 bases and J 0 bases, leaving 8 bases between the germline ends. The CDR3 extends over 15 amino acids. CDR3 amino acids: CASSETPSSGNTIYF. CDR3 bases: TGTGCCAGCAGTGAAACACCTAGCTCTGGAAACACCATATATTTT.

The sample holds one count of this clone. The chain joins TRBV6-5 to TRBJ1-2; 12 bases are a match to TRBD1. There are 16 residues in the CDR3. Per germline, CDR1 MNHEY and CDR2 SVGAGI. The junction had 5 bases not matched to a gene; V was cut back by 0 bases and J by 6 bases. CDR3 protein: CASSYSKGTGGDGYTF. The CDR3 DNA reads as TGTGCCAGCAGTTACTCGAAAGGGACAGGGGGCGATGGCTACACCTTC.

This clone was detected only a few times. This sequence joins TRBV24-1 and TRBJ1-2; perhaps TRBD1 as D (6 bases). The V gene lost 3 bases and the J gene lost 1 base, with 11 bases spanning the gap. The CDR3 totals 15 residues. Germline V CDR1 and CDR2: KGHDR, SFDVKD. Here the CDR3 DNA reads TGTGCCACCAGTGATGATAGCAGGGGTAACTATGGCTACACCTTC. Amino acids: CATSDDSRGNYGYTF.

The rearrangement joins TRBV12-3 or TRBV12-4 to TRBJ1-1; no reliable D call. V was shortened by 3 bases and J by 6 bases, with 8 bases between the two germline ends. The CDR3 consists of 12 residues. DNA for the CDR3: TGTGCCAGCAGTTTTTCGAAGCCTGAAGCTTTCTTT. It is translated as CASSFSKPEAFF.

This clone was counted once. This chain connects TRBV7-2 to TRBJ2-5, with 12 bases identical to TRBD2. The CDR3 consists of 17 residues. From germline, CDR1 is SGHTA and CDR2 FQGNSA. V lost 5 bases and J lost 7; bases outside the gene matches: 14. The chain's CDR3 is CASSPVGLAGGPPTQYF. As DNA, the CDR3 is TGTGCCAGCAGCCCAGTCGGCCTAGCGGGAGGGCCGCCGACCCAGTACTTC.

The table lists this clone with a few counts. This sequence joins TRBV27 and TRBJ2-3, with 9 bases lining up with TRBD2. CDR1 is MNHEY and CDR2 is SMNVEV in the germline V gene (reference sequence). The CDR3 runs 15 residues. J lost 1 base, V lost 7 bases, and 6 bases had no gene match. The CDR3 DNA follows: TGTGCCAGCACCCGCCGACTAGCGGGCACAGATACGCAGTATTTT. Translating gives CASTRRLAGTDTQYF.

This chain's CDR3 is CASSQSLAGTGDEQFF. The CDR3 DNA follows: TGTGCCAGCAGCCAGAGCCTAGCGGGGACAGGGGATGAGCAGTTCTTC. The chain links TRBV4-2 to TRBJ2-1; D is perhaps TRBD1 (10 bases). The germline V gene encodes CDR1 LGHNA and CDR2 YNFKEQ. The CDR3 has 16 amino acids. V was clipped by 3 bases and J by 8 bases, with 20 bases between them.

The rearrangement uses TRBV24-1 and TRBJ2-3, with D unclear. V was pared by 2 bases and J by 2 bases, with 13 bases between. CDR1 KGHDR and CDR2 SFDVKD come from the germline V gene. The CDR3 loop spans 16 amino acids. In nucleotides, the CDR3 is TGTGCCACCAGTGATTCTTACAGCCCCCTCACAGATACGCAGTATTTT. Translation gives CATSDSYSPLTDTQYF.

The V call is TRBV7-2, the J call TRBJ2-4; a weak D match, TRBD2 (6 bases). Between the trimmed V and J ends, which lost 4 bases and 1 base, there was a span of 11 bases. This CDR3 comprises 15 residues. Germline-derived CDR1 and CDR2 are SGHTA and FQGNSA. CDR3 amino acids: CASSWASGAKNIQYF. For the CDR3, the DNA is TGTGCCAGCAGCTGGGCCAGCGGGGCCAAAAACATTCAGTACTTC.

The chain carries TRBV7-2 and TRBJ1-1; TRBD1 aligns across 7 bases. J gave up 0 bases and V 3 bases, and 1 base lay outside the gene matches. The CDR3 length is 14 residues. The germline gives CDR1 SGHTA, CDR2 FQGNSA. The CDR3 loop is CASSFGTVNTEAFF. The DNA of the CDR3 is TGTGCCAGCAGCTTCGGGACAGTGAACACTGAAGCTTTCTTT.

V is TRBV28 and J is TRBJ1-5, with TRBD1 as a possible D gene (5 bases). The CDR3 extends over 16 amino acids. V was trimmed by 9 bases and J by 0 bases, leaving 18 bases between them. From germline, CDR1 is MDHEN and CDR2 SYDVKM. The CDR3 DNA follows: TGTGCCAGTCTTACGGGCAGGGCCTATAGCAATCAGCCCCAGCATTTT. Translating it yields CASLTGRAYSNQPQHF.

The V gene is TRBV6-5, the J gene TRBJ1-5, with D possibly matching TRBD1 (6 bases). This CDR3 comprises 13 residues. Trimming left V 6 bases short and J 5 bases short, with 11 bases between. CDR1 and CDR2 (germline): MNHEY, SVGAGI. The CDR3 reads CASSLGQYQPQHF. CDR3 bases: TGTGCCAGCAGCCTAGGACAGTATCAGCCCCAGCATTTT.

The chain couples TRBV5-1 to TRBJ2-7, with TRBD1 matching over 8 bases. CDR3 length: 15 residues. Germline assignment: CDR1 SGHRS and CDR2 YFSETQ. Trimming at V came to 0 bases and at J to 5 bases, leaving 7 bases not matched to a gene. The CDR3 DNA reads TGCGCCAGCAGCTTGGCCGACTTGGACAGGGACGAGCAGTACTTC. Translated: CASSLADLDRDEQYF.

V gene TRBV19 combines with J gene TRBJ1-4; 9 bases agree with TRBD1. Germline loops: CDR1 LNHDA, CDR2 SQIVND (reference sequence). The CDR3 covers 14 residues. V shed 4 bases and J 8 bases; nucleotides not matched to a gene: 5. The CDR3 protein is CASSTGQGREKLFF. The CDR3 bases are TGTGCCAGTAGTACCGGACAGGGGAGGGAAAAACTGTTTTTT.

The rearrangement links TRBV30 to TRBJ1-4; the D is unclear. Trimming stripped 0 bases from V and 5 bases from J, with 7 bases between. This CDR3 comprises 13 residues. CDR1 and CDR2 (germline): GTSNPN, SVGIG (reference sequence). For the CDR3, the DNA is TGTGCCTGGAGTGTATCCCAGAATGAAAAACTGTTTTTT. The encoded protein is CAWSVSQNEKLFF.

The gene calls are TRBV28 and TRBJ1-1, with 8 bases aligning to TRBD1. This CDR3 is 14 amino acids long. The V segment lost 3 bases and the J segment 1 base; nucleotides outside the gene matches: 1. Germline V CDR1 and CDR2: MDHEN, SYDVKM. The DNA for the CDR3 is TGTGCCAGCAGTTTGGACAGGGCGAACACTGAAGCTTTCTTT. Translation: CASSLDRANTEAFF.

This sequence joins TRBV5-6 and TRBJ1-5; D unclear. The V gene's germline CDR1 is SGHDT and CDR2 YYEEEE. This CDR3 contains 14 residues. Trimming shortened V by 0 bases and J by 3 bases, and 7 bases separated the two germline ends. This CDR3 reads CASSLVHLNQPQHF. For the CDR3, the DNA is TGTGCCAGCAGCTTGGTACACCTCAATCAGCCCCAGCATTTT.

The chain is built from TRBV4-1 and TRBJ2-1; 8 nucleotides agree with TRBD2. The V gene's germline CDR1 is MGHRA and CDR2 YSYEKL. V trimming: 0 bases; J trimming: 0 bases; junction bases outside the gene matches: 13. The CDR3 contains 20 residues. The CDR3 loop is CASSQDRLAGRRSSYNEQFF. CDR3 in DNA: TGCGCCAGCAGCCAAGATCGGCTAGCGGGTCGGCGAAGCTCCTACAATGAGCAGTTCTTC.

The chain uses TRBV2 and TRBJ2-3, with a tentative D call TRBD1 (6 bases). V lost 1 base to trimming and J lost 0 bases, with 8 bases between them. This CDR3 is 15 amino acids long. Germline lookup yields CDR1 SNHLY and CDR2 FYNNEI. CDR3 residues: CASSEGTASTDTQYF. CDR3 DNA sequence: TGTGCCAGCAGTGAAGGGACAGCCAGCACAGATACGCAGTATTTT.

This clone occurred a few times. The chain uses TRBV7-2 and TRBJ2-7, with D uncertain. CDR3 length equals 11 residues. Germline CDR1 reads SGHTA; CDR2 reads FQGNSA. The ends were cut back, 7 bases at V and 6 bases at J, with 10 bases in the middle. As DNA, the CDR3 is TGTGCCAGCACCCGGTCTGGCGAGCAGTACTTC. It is translated as CASTRSGEQYF. Supplemented by reference TRBV7-2 and TRBJ2-7, the full variable domain reads GAGVSQSPSNKVTEKGKDVELRCDPISGHTALYWYRQSLGQGLEFLIYFQGNSAPDKSGLPSDRFSAERTGGSVSTLTIQRTQQEDSAVYLCASTRSGEQYFGPGTRLTVT.